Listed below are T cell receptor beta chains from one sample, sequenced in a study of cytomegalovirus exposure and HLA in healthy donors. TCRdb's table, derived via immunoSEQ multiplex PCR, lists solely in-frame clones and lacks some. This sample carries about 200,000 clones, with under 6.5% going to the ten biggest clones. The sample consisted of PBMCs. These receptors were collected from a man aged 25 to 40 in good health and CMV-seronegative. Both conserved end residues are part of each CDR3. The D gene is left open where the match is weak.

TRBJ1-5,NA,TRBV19,TGTGCCAGTACCCCAGGGTTAAAGCTTAGCAATCAGCCCCAGCATTTT,CASTPGLKLSNQPQHF
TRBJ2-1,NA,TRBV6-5,TGTGCCAGTCTTGACAGGCGTAACACGAATGAGCAGTTCTTC,CASLDRRNTNEQFF
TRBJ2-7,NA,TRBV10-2,TGCGCCAGCAGCGAGGGACTTGGCACAATCTACGAGCAGTACTTC,CASSEGLGTIYEQYF
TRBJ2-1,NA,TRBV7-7,TGTGCCAGCAGCTTAGGAGGGGGGGATGAGCAGTTCTTC,CASSLGGGDEQFF
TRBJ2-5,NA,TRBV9,TGTGCCAGCAGCGTAGCGGAGGGGAGGAGAGAGACCCAGTACTTC,CASSVAEGRRETQYF
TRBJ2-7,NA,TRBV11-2,TGTGCCACCCACGGGGTCCGCTCCTACGAGCAGTACTTC,CATHGVRSYEQYF
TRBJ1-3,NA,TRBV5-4,TGTGCCAGCAGCTTGAGGTCAGGATCAGGAAACACCATATATTTT,CASSLRSGSGNTIYF
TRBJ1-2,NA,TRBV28,TGTGCCAGCAGTTCAGCAACGGAGGGCGCGGTCTATGGCTACACCTTC,CASSSATEGAVYGYTF
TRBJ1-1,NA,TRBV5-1,TGCGCCAGCAGCCCGGACAGATTGAACACTGAAGCTTTCTTT,CASSPDRLNTEAFF
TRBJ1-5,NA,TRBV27,TGTGCCAGCAGTTTAATCAGGGATCAGCCCCAGCATTTT,CASSLIRDQPQHF
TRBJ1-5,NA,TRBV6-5,TGTGCCAGCAGTTCCGCCCAAAGAGATCAGCCCCAGCATTTT,CASSSAQRDQPQHF
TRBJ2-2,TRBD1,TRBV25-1,TGTGCCAGCAGTGTAACCGGGACAGAGAACACCGGGGAGCTGTTTTTT,CASSVTGTENTGELFF
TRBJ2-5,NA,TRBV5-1,TGCGCCAGCAGTCGGGAACAAGAGACCCAGTACTTC,CASSREQETQYF
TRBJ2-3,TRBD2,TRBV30,TGTGCCTGGATGGCGGGGGGTGGAGATACGCAGTATTTT,CAWMAGGGDTQYF
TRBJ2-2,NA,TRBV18,TGTGCCAGCTCAGTCCGAGCGGGGGAGCTGTTTTTT,CASSVRAGELFF
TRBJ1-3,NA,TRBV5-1,TGCGCCAGCAGCCACCAGGACTCTGGAAACACCATATATTTT,CASSHQDSGNTIYF
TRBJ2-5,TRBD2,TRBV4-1,TGCGCCAGCAGCCAAGATGATAGACCGGGACTAGCGGGAGAGACCCAGTACTTC,CASSQDDRPGLAGETQYF
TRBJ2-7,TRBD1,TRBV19,TGTGCCAGTAGTATACGTATACAGGGGGCTGTCGAGCAGTACTTC,CASSIRIQGAVEQYF
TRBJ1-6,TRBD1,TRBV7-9,TGTGCCAGCAGAGACAGGGGCTTTAATTCACCCCTCCACTTT,CASRDRGFNSPLHF
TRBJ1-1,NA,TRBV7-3,TGTGCCAGCAGCCTTGGAGGCCTGCCGGGGGCTGAAGCTTTCTTT,CASSLGGLPGAEAFF
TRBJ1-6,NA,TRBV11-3,TGTGCCAGCAGCTCCCAGGGCCCCGCTAATTCACCCCTCCACTTT,CASSSQGPANSPLHF
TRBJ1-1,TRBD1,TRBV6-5,TGTGCCAGCAGTACAGGGGGCACTGAAGCTTTCTTT,CASSTGGTEAFF
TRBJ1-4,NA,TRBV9,TGTGCCAGCAGCGACACAGGGTCATCTAATGAAAAACTGTTTTTT,CASSDTGSSNEKLFF
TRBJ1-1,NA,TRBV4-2,TGTGCCAGCAGCCAAGAATCCACGGGGAACACTGAAGCTTTCTTT,CASSQESTGNTEAFF
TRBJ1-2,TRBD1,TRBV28,TGTGCCAGCAGTTTATTGGGACAGGGTGACGACTACACCTTC,CASSLLGQGDDYTF
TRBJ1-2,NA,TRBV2,TGTGCCAGCAGTGGTGCTGGGAGGGACTATGGCTACACCTTC,CASSGAGRDYGYTF
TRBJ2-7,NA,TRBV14,TGTGCCAGCAGCCAAGATAGGCACAGCCAGGCCTACGAGCAGTACTTC,CASSQDRHSQAYEQYF
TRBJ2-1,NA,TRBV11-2,TGTGCCAGCAGCTTAAACAGGGCCAATGAGCAGTTCTTC,CASSLNRANEQFF
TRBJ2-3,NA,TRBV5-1,TGCGCCAGCAGCTTGGACTCGCGCGCCCTGGATACGCAGTATTTT,CASSLDSRALDTQYF
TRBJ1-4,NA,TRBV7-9,TGTGCCAGCAGCTCCGGGAGCTTAGAGCAAAAACTGTTTTTT,CASSSGSLEQKLFF
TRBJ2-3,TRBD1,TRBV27,TGTGCCAGCAGTCCGCTGACAGGGATCGGTACAGATACGCAGTATTTT,CASSPLTGIGTDTQYF
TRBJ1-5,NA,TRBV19,TGTGCCAGTAGTATTAGCCCTCCCCAAGGCGGTCAGCCCCAGCATTTT,CASSISPPQGGQPQHF
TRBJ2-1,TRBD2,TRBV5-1,TGCGCCAGCAGCTTGGGGACTAGCGGGGCTGGTGAGCAGTTCTTC,CASSLGTSGAGEQFF
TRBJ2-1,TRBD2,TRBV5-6,TGTGCCAGCAGCTCGTCAGCGGGGGTACCCAATGAGCAGTTCTTC,CASSSSAGVPNEQFF
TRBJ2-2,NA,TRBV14,TGTGCCAGCAGCTGGTCCCCTGTGGGCTCCGGGGAGCTGTTTTTT,CASSWSPVGSGELFF
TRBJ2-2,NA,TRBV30,TGTGCCTGGAGCCCCCCCATCACCGGGGAGCTGTTTTTT,CAWSPPITGELFF
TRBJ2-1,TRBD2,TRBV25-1,TGTGCCAGCAGTGATCCAGCGGGGGGGTATGAGCAGTTCTTC,CASSDPAGGYEQFF
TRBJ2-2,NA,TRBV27,TGTGCCAGCAAGAGGGCGAACACCGGGGAGCTGTTTTTT,CASKRANTGELFF
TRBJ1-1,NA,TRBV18,TGTGCCAGCTCCCCGACAAGGGTGACAGCGACCATCATGAACACTGAAGCTTTCTTT,CASSPTRVTATIMNTEAFF
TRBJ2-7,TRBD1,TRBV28,TGTGCCAGCAGTTTACAGGACAGGGAGAACGAGCAGTACTTC,CASSLQDRENEQYF
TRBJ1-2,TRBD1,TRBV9,TGTGCCAGCAGCCCCAGGGACAGAGATGGCTACACCTTC,CASSPRDRDGYTF
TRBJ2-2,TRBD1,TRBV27,TGTGCCAGCAGTTTCTGGGACAGGGACTTAGGGGAGCTGTTTTTT,CASSFWDRDLGELFF
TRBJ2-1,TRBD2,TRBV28,TGTGCCAGCAGCCCCCCAGCGGGAGGGCCTGGAAATGAGCAGTTCTTC,CASSPPAGGPGNEQFF
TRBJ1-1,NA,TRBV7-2,TGTGCCAGCAGGATGAACGGGGTCATGAACACTGAAGCTTTCTTT,CASRMNGVMNTEAFF
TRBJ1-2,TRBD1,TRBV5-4,TGTGCCAGCAGCTGGGCCGGGACAGCTTATGGCTACACCTTC,CASSWAGTAYGYTF